Described below is a single TCR beta chain sequence and its context. Its target is unknown. These data come from a study of PD-1 blockade in classical Hodgkin lymphoma. Time point meaning: newly diagnosed, previously untreated cHL patient sample. Using immunoSEQ multiplex PCR, the repertoire was profiled, and TCRdb retains in-frame clones only, with some absent. The table lists 20,000 to 25,000 clones, 94% of them singletons. CDR1 and CDR2 (germline): MNHEY, SVGAGI. This CDR3 has 14 amino acids. V lost 6 bases to trimming and J lost 2 bases; unmatched junction nucleotides: 7. Study conclusions and caveats: The drivers behind the repertoire differences, possibly disease activity or prior therapy, remain undefined. Newly diagnosed patients were reported to exhibit reduced baseline TCR diversity relative to healthy donors.

This TCR was recovered from a human donor with classical Hodgkin lymphoma. The sequenced sample was peripheral blood mononuclear cells (PBMCs). The chain employs TRBV6-5 and TRBJ2-7; TRBD1 matches 7 bases. The CDR3 nucleotides read TGTGCCAGCAGGGGGACAGCCCTCGCCTACGAGCAGTACTTC. Translating it yields CASRGTALAYEQYF.